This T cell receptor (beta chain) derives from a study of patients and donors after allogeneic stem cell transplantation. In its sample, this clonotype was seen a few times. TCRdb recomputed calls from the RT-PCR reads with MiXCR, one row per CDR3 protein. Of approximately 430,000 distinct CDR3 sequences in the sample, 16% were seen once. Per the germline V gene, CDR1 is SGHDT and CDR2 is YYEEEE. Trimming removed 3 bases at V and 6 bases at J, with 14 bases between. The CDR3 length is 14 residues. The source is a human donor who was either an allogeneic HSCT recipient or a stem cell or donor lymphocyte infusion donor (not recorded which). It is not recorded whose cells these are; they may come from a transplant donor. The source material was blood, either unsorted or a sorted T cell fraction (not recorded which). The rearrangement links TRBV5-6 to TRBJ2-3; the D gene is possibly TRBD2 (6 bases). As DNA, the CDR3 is TGTGCCAGCAGCTCCGGGACTCTCTCGGATACGCAGTATTTT. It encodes CASSSGTLSDTQYF.